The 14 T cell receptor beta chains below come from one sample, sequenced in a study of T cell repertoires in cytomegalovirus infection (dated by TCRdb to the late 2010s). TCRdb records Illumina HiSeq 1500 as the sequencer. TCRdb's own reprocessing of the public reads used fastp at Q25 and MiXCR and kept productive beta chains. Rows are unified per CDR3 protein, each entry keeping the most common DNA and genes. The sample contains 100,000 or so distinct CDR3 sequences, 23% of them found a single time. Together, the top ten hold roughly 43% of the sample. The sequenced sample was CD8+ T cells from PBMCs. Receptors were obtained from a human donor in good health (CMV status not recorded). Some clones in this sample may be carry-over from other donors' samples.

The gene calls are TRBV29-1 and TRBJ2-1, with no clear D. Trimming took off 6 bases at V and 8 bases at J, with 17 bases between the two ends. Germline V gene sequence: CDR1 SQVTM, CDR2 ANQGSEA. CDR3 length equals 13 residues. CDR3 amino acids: CSVMVQSQYEQFF. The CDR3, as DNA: TGCAGCGTCATGGTTCAATCCCAATATGAGCAGTTCTTC.

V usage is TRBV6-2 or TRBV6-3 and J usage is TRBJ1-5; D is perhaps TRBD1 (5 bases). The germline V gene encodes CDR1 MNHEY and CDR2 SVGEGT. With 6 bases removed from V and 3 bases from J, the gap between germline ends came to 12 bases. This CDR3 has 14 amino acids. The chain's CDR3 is CASSLTGTNQPQHF. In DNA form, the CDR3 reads TGTGCCAGCAGCCTAACAGGAACCAATCAGCCCCAGCATTTT.

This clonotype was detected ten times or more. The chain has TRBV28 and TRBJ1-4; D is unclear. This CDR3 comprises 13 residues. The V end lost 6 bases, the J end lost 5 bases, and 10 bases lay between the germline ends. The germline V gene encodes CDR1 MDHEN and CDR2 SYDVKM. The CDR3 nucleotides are TGTGCCAGCAGCCCCCGGGCAAATGAAAAACTGTTTTTT. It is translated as CASSPRANEKLFF.

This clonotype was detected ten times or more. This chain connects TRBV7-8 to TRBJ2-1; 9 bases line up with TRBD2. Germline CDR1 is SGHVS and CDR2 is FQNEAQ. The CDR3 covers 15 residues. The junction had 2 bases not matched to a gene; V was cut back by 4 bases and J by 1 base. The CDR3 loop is CASSYSGRSYNEQFF. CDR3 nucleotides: TGTGCCAGCAGCTATAGCGGGAGATCCTACAATGAGCAGTTCTTC.

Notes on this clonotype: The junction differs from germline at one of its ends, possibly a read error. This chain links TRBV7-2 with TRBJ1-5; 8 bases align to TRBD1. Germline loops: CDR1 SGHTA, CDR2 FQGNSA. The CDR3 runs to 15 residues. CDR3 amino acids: CASSSDREMNQPHHF. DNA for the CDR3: TGTGCCAGCAGCTCGGACAGGGAAATGAATCAGCCCCACCATTTT.

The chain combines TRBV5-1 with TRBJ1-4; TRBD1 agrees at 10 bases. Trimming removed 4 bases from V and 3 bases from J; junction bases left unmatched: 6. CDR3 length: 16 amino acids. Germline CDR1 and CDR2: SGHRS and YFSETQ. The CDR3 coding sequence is TGCGCCAGCAGCCCCGGACAGGGGGGCCCTAATGAAAAACTGTTTTTT. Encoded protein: CASSPGQGGPNEKLFF.

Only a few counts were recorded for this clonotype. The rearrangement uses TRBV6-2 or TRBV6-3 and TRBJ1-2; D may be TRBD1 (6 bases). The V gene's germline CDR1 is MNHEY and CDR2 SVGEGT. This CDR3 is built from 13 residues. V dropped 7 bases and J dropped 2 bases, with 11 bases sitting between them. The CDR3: CASTGQGNYGYTF. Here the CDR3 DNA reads TGTGCCAGCACGGGACAAGGCAACTATGGCTACACCTTC.

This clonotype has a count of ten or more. The CDR3 region has the DNA TGTGCCAGCAGCCAGACAGCGAACATTCAGTACTTC. Amino acids: CASSQTANIQYF. The V call is TRBV6-2 or TRBV6-3, the J call TRBJ2-4, with D possibly being TRBD1 (5 bases). Germline assignment: CDR1 MNHEY and CDR2 SVGEGT. This CDR3 spans 12 amino acids. V was cut by 6 bases and J by 7 bases, with 10 bases left in between.

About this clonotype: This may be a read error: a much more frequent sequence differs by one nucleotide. CDR3 in DNA: TGTGCCAGTAGTATCAGTTACAGGAAAGCTATCTTT. This translates into CASSISYRKAIF. The chain is built from TRBV19 and TRBJ1-1, with D possibly being TRBD1 (5 bases). Germline lookup yields CDR1 LNHDA and CDR2 SQIVND (reference sequence). The CDR3 contains 12 residues.

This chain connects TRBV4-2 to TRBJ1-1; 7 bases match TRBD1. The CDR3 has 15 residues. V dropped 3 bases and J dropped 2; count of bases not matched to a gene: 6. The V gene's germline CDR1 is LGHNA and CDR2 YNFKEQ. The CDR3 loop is CASSQGGTENTEAFF. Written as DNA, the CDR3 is TGTGCCAGCAGCCAGGGAGGGACAGAAAACACTGAAGCTTTCTTT.

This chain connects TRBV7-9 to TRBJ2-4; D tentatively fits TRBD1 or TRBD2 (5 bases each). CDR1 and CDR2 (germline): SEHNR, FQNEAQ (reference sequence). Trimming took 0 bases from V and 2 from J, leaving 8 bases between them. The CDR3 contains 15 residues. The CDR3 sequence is CASSLARETKNIQYF. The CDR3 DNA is TGTGCCAGCAGCTTAGCCAGGGAGACCAAAAACATTCAGTACTTC.

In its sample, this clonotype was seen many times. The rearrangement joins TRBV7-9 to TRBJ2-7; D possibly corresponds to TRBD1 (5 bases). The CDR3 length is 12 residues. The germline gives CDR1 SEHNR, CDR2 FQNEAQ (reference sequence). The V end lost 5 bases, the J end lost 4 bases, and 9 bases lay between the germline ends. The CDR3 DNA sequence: TGTGCCAGCAGCCAAGGACATTACGAGCAGTACTTC. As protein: CASSQGHYEQYF.

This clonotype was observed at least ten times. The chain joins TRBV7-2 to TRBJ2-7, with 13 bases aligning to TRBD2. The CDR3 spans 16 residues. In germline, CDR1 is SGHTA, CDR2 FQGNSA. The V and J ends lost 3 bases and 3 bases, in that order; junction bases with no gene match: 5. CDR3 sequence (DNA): TGTGCCAGCAGCTTCGGGACTAGCGGGATCCTCTACGAGCAGTACTTC. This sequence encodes CASSFGTSGILYEQYF.

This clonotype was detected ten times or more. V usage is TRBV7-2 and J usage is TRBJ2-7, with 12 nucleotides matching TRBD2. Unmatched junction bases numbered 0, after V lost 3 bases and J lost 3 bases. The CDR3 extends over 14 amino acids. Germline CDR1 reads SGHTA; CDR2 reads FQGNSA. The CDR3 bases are TGTGCCAGCAGCTTGACTAGCGGGGGCTACGAGCAGTACTTC. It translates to CASSLTSGGYEQYF.